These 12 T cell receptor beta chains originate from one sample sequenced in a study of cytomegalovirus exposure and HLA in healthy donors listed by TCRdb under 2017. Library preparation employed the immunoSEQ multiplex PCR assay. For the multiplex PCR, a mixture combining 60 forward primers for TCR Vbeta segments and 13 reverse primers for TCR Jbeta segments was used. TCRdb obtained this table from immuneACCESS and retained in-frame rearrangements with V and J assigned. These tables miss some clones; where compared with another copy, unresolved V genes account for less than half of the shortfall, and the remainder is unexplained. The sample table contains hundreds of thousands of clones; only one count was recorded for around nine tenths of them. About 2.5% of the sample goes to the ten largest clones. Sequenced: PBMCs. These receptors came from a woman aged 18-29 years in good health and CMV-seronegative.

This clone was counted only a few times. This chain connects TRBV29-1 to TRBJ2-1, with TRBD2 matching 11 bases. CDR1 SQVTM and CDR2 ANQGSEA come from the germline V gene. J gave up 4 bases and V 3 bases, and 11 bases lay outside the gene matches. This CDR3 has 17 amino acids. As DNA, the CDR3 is TGCAGCGTTGAGGGCCTGTCTAGCGGGGGGTTATACAATGAGCAGTTCTTC. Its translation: CSVEGLSSGGLYNEQFF.

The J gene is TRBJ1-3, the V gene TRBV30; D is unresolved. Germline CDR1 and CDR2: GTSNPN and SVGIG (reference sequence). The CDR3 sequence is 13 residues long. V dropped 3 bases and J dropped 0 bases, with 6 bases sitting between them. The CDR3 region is CAWSPDSGNTIYF. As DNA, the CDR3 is TGTGCCTGGAGCCCAGACTCTGGAAACACCATATATTTT.

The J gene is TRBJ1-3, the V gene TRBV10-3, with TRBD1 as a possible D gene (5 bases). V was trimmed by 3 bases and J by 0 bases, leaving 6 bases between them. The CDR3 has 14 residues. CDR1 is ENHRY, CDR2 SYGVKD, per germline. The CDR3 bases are TGTGCCATCAGTGACACAGGCTCTGGAAACACCATATATTTT. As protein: CAISDTGSGNTIYF.

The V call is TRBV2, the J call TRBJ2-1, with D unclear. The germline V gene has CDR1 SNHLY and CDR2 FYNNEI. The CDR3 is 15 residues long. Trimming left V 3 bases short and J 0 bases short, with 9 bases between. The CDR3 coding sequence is TGTGCCAGCAGTGATGAGGTCAGCTCCTACAATGAGCAGTTCTTC. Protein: CASSDEVSSYNEQFF.

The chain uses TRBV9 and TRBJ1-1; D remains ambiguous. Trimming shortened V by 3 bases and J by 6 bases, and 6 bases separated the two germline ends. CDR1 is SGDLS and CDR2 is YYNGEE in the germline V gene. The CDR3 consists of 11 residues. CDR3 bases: TGTGCCAGCAGCGCGCGCCCTGAAGCTTTCTTT. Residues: CASSARPEAFF. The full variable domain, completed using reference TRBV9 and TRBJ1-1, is DSGVTQTPKHLITATGQRVTLRCSPRSGDLSVYWYQQSLDQGLQFLIQYYNGEERAKGNILERFSAQQFPDLHSELNLSSLELGDSALYFCASSARPEAFFGQGTRLTVV.

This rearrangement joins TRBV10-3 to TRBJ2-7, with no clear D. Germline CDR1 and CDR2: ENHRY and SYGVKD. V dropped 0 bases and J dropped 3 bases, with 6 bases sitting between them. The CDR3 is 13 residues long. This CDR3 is CAISESSRYEQYF. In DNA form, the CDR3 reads TGTGCCATCAGTGAGTCTTCCCGCTACGAGCAGTACTTC.

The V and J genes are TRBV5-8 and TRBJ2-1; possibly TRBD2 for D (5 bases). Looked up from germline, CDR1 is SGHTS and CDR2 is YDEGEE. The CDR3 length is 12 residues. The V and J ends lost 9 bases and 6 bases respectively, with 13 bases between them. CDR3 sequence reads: CATDRGVNEQFF. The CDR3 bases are TGTGCCACCGACCGGGGAGTCAATGAGCAGTTCTTC.

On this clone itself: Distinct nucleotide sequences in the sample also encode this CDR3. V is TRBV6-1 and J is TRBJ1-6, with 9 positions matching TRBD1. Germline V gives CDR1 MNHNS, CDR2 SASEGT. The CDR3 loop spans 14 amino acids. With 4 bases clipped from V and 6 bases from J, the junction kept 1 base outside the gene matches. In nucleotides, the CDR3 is TGTGCCAGCAGTGTACAGGGGGCTAATTCACCCCTCCACTTT. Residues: CASSVQGANSPLHF.

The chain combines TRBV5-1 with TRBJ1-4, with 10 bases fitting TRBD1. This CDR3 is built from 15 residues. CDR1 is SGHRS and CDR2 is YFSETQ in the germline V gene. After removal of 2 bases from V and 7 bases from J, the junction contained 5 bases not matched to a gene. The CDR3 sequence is CASSLSGTGAEKLFF. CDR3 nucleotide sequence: TGCGCCAGCAGCTTATCCGGGACAGGGGCTGAAAAACTGTTTTTT.

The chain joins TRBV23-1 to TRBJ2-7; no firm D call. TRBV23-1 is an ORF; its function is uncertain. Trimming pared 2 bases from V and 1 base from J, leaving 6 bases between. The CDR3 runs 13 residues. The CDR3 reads CASSQDGSYEQYF. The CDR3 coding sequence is TGCGCCAGCAGTCAAGACGGGTCCTACGAGCAGTACTTC.

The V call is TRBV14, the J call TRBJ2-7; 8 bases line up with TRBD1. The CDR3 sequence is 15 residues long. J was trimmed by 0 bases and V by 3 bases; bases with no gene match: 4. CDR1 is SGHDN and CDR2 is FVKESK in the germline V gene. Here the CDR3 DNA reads TGTGCCAGCAGCCACCGGGACAGGAGCTCCTACGAGCAGTACTTC. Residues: CASSHRDRSSYEQYF.

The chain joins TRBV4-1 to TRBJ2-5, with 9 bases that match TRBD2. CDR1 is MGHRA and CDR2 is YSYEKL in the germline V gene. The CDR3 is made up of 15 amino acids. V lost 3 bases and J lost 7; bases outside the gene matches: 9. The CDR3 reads CASSHTAGGDPTQYF. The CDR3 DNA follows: TGCGCCAGCAGCCACACCGCGGGGGGGGACCCGACCCAGTACTTC.